This TCR beta chain was recorded in a study of blood T cell repertoires in COVID-19. TCRdb's copy holds only in-frame clones and misses some; the assay was immunoSEQ multiplex PCR. The table shows 61,000 or so clones, with 80% to 90% occurring only once. V dropped 8 bases and J dropped 0; count of bases not matched to a gene: 4. The CDR3 is 15 residues long. The germline CDR1 and CDR2 sequences are MNHEY and SVGAGI. The receptor's source is a woman older than 75 with active COVID-19. The rearrangement links TRBV6-5 to TRBJ1-3; TRBD1 matches 10 bases. The specimen was peripheral blood. The CDR3 DNA reads as TGTGCCAGCGGACAGGGGGGGAACTCTGGAAACACCATATATTTT. It is translated as CASGQGGNSGNTIYF.